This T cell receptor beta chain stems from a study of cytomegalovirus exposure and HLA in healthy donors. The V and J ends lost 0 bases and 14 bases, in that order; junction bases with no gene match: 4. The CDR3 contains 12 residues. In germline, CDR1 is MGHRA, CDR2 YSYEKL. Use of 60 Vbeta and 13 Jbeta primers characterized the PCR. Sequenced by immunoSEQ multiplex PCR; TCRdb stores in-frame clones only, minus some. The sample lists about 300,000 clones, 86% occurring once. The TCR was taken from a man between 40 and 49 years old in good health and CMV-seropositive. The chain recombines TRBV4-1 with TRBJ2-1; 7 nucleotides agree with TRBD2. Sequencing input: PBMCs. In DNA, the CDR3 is TGCGCCAGCAGCCAAGATGGACTAGTCGAGTTCTTC. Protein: CASSQDGLVEFF.